Listed here are 10 T cell receptor beta chains from one sample, sequenced in a study of PD-1 blockade in classical Hodgkin lymphoma. The method was immunoSEQ multiplex PCR; TCRdb's version includes in-frame clones alone and lacks a portion of them. Of tens of thousands of clones in the sample, 85% to 90% were seen once. Relapse was seen in all patients after autologous stem cell transplantation, and brentuximab vedotin exposure was variable. This specimen consisted of peripheral blood mononuclear cells (PBMCs), obtained at baseline. These receptors were collected from a human donor with classical Hodgkin lymphoma.

A few counts support this clone. The V and J genes are TRBV19 and TRBJ1-5; TRBD1 is a possible D gene (5 bases). Trimming removed 2 bases from V and 4 bases from J, with 6 bases in between. This CDR3 spans 13 amino acids. Germline V gene lookup returns CDR1 LNHDA and CDR2 SQIVND (reference sequence). CDR3 DNA sequence: TGTGCCAGTAGTATATCAGGGAATCAGCCCCAGCATTTT. The encoded protein is CASSISGNQPQHF.

The CDR3 loop reads CASSSGSERAEQFF. The DNA of the CDR3 is TGCGCCAGCAGCTCGGGGAGCGAGAGGGCTGAGCAGTTCTTC. The rearrangement links TRBV5-1 to TRBJ2-1, with a tentative D call TRBD2 (5 bases). This CDR3 spans 14 amino acids. Trimming shortened V by 3 bases and J by 9 bases, and 16 bases separated the two germline ends. Germline loops: CDR1 SGHRS, CDR2 YFSETQ.

The J gene is TRBJ2-7, the V gene TRBV9, with 8 nucleotides matching TRBD2. This CDR3 comprises 16 residues. CDR1 and CDR2 (germline): SGDLS, YYNGEE. Trimming cost V 0 bases and J 6 bases; bases outside gene matches: 11. The CDR3 nucleotides read TGTGCCAGCAGCGTAGTGTCTAGCGGGTACCTGGGCGAGCAGTACTTC. As protein: CASSVVSSGYLGEQYF.

V usage is TRBV23-1 and J usage is TRBJ2-7; D remains unclear. TRBV23-1 is treated as an ORF (open reading frame) with a function not yet certain. The V and J ends lost 8 bases and 8 bases respectively, with 22 bases between them. This CDR3 has 14 residues. CDR3 region: CASGLGSSSKKQYF. CDR3 bases: TGCGCCAGCGGTCTCGGGTCCTCTTCTAAGAAGCAGTACTTC.

V is TRBV5-1 and J is TRBJ2-3; D call uncertain. V was cut by 0 bases and J by 3 bases, with 11 bases left in between. CDR3 length: 15 amino acids. Germline V gene sequence: CDR1 SGHRS, CDR2 YFSETQ. In nucleotides, the CDR3 is TGCGCCAGCAGCTTGGATTTTCCTGAGACAGATACGCAGTATTTT. Its translation is CASSLDFPETDTQYF.

Only a few counts were recorded for this clone. V and J are TRBV9 and TRBJ1-2; tentative D call: TRBD1 (5 bases). The CDR3 totals 15 residues. Germline V CDR1 and CDR2: SGDLS, YYNGEE. V dropped 4 bases and J dropped 6 bases, with 19 bases sitting between them. The DNA for the CDR3 is TGTGCCAGCAGCACACCGAGGGGAGGTGGTGATGGCTACACCTTC. It codes for CASSTPRGGGDGYTF.

The rearrangement links TRBV27 to TRBJ1-1; D is possibly TRBD1 (6 bases). CDR3 length: 14 amino acids. Germline V lookup: CDR1 MNHEY, CDR2 SMNVEV (reference sequence). V gave up 6 bases and J gave up 5 bases, with 16 bases separating them. The CDR3 loop reads CASREIQGGTEAFF. The CDR3 bases are TGTGCCAGCAGAGAAATACAGGGAGGAACTGAAGCTTTCTTT.

The rearrangement uses TRBV7-9 and TRBJ2-5; 7 bases match TRBD2. The CDR3 totals 16 residues. V lost 5 bases to trimming and J lost 0 bases; unmatched junction nucleotides: 9. The V gene's germline CDR1 is SEHNR and CDR2 FQNEAQ (reference sequence). This CDR3 is CASSPPVGLHQETQYF. Here the CDR3 DNA reads TGTGCCAGCAGCCCTCCTGTGGGACTACACCAAGAGACCCAGTACTTC.

This chain links TRBV19 with TRBJ1-2; 9 bases are a match to TRBD1. Germline V lookup: CDR1 LNHDA, CDR2 SQIVND (reference sequence). V shed 3 bases and J 8 bases; nucleotides not matched to a gene: 4. This CDR3 has 13 amino acids. CDR3 in DNA: TGTGCCAGTAGTATCGGACAGGGGCAAGGCTACACCTTC. Protein product: CASSIGQGQGYTF.

The gene calls are TRBV28 and TRBJ2-5; D is uncertain. V was shortened by 7 bases and J by 5 bases, with 17 bases between the two germline ends. The CDR3 has 14 amino acids. Germline lookup yields CDR1 MDHEN and CDR2 SYDVKM. CDR3 region: CASTTRRVAETQYF. CDR3 nucleotide sequence: TGTGCCAGCACTACTCGAAGGGTGGCGGAGACCCAGTACTTC.